These 14 T cell receptor beta chains originate from one sample sequenced in a study of early T cells in non-severe SARS-CoV-2 infection. TCRdb re-called the 5' RACE reads with MiXCR, one entry per CDR3 protein. The data show tens of thousands of distinct CDR3 sequences, with 10% to 15% seen just once and roughly 5% held by the top ten. The sample comprised whole blood. These receptors originate from an adult who was a healthcare worker with PCR-confirmed SARS-CoV-2 infection or an uninfected control (not recorded which).

J is TRBJ1-2 and V is TRBV6-5; TRBD1 is a possible D gene (5 bases). CDR3 length: 14 residues. The V end lost 2 bases, the J end lost 3 bases, and 10 bases lay between the germline ends. Germline loops: CDR1 MNHEY, CDR2 SVGAGI. This CDR3 reads CASSYGARDYGYTF. The CDR3 nucleotides read TGTGCCAGCAGTTACGGGGCACGAGACTATGGCTACACCTTC.

The chain is built from TRBV2 and TRBJ2-6; no definite D call. Germline V gene data show CDR1 as SNHLY and CDR2 as FYNNEI. The CDR3 contains 15 residues. Trimming removed 6 bases at V and 0 bases at J, with 9 bases between. CDR3 nucleotide sequence: TGTGCCAGCAGAAGCGCCAGCTCTGGGGCCAACGTCCTGACTTTC. Protein product: CASRSASSGANVLTF.

This chain connects TRBV7-2 to TRBJ1-1, with D hard to call. This CDR3 comprises 12 residues. The V end was cut by 6 bases, the J end by 7 bases, with 12 bases between. The germline V gene encodes CDR1 SGHTA and CDR2 FQGNSA. In DNA, the CDR3 is TGTGCCAGCAGGGGAGTGGACCGTGAAGCTTTCTTT. Protein product: CASRGVDREAFF.

This clonotype showed up just a few times. This rearrangement joins TRBV6-2 or TRBV6-3 to TRBJ2-5; 7 bases match TRBD1. Germline values: CDR1 MNHEY, CDR2 SVGEGT. The V gene end was trimmed by 1 base and the J gene end by 1 base; junction bases not matched to a gene: 3. This CDR3 is built from 15 residues. CDR3 protein: CASSYYRDSQETQYF. CDR3 DNA sequence: TGTGCCAGCAGTTACTACCGGGACAGCCAAGAGACCCAGTACTTC.

The chain carries TRBV5-1 and TRBJ2-2; D not certain. V was clipped by 0 bases and J by 4 bases, with 10 bases between them. This CDR3 has 15 residues. Germline V gives CDR1 SGHRS, CDR2 YFSETQ. The CDR3 loop reads CASSLDRVGTGELFF. The CDR3 DNA sequence: TGCGCCAGCAGCTTGGATAGGGTAGGCACCGGGGAGCTGTTTTTT.

This clonotype was recorded a few times. The rearrangement uses TRBV28 and TRBJ2-7; D possibly corresponds to TRBD1 (5 bases). The V and J ends lost 8 bases and 4 bases respectively, with 15 bases between them. This CDR3 spans 13 amino acids. Germline V lookup: CDR1 MDHEN, CDR2 SYDVKM. The DNA for the CDR3 is TGTGCCAGCGGCCTCTCTGGACATTACGAGCAGTACTTC. It translates to CASGLSGHYEQYF.

The V call is TRBV12-3 or TRBV12-4, the J call TRBJ1-2; D uncertain. CDR3 length: 13 residues. Trimming took off 3 bases at V and 1 base at J, with 6 bases between the two ends. The CDR3 spells CASSFGFNYGYTF. The DNA of the CDR3 is TGTGCCAGCAGTTTTGGGTTTAACTATGGCTACACCTTC.

This clonotype was detected ten times or more. The rearrangement uses TRBV6-2 or TRBV6-3 and TRBJ1-1; D is unresolved. Trimming stripped 8 bases from V and 7 bases from J, with 20 bases between. There are 14 residues in the CDR3. The germline CDR1 and CDR2 sequences are MNHEY and SVGEGT. CDR3 residues: CASLPWGVEYEAFF. The CDR3, as DNA: TGTGCCAGCCTACCGTGGGGAGTCGAGTATGAAGCTTTCTTT.

J is TRBJ2-3 and V is TRBV20-1; the match to TRBD2 covers 9 bases. The CDR3 is 15 residues long. Germline trimming cut 6 bases from V and 2 bases from J; bases unmatched to any gene: 9. Per the germline V gene, CDR1 is DFQATT and CDR2 is SNEGSKA (reference sequence). The CDR3 sequence is CSAGPLAGNTDTQYF. CDR3 nucleotides: TGCAGTGCCGGGCCCCTAGCGGGGAACACAGATACGCAGTATTTT.

The V call is TRBV7-9, the J call TRBJ1-4; 7 bases are shared with TRBD1. CDR1 SEHNR and CDR2 FQNEAQ come from the germline V gene (reference sequence). J gave up 8 bases and V 2 bases, and 8 bases lay outside the gene matches. CDR3 length: 15 residues. The CDR3 protein is CASSLRQGLDEKLFF. DNA of the CDR3: TGTGCCAGCAGCTTAAGACAGGGTTTGGACGAAAAACTGTTTTTT.

The chain recombines TRBV5-1 with TRBJ1-6; D not resolved. This CDR3 contains 17 residues. Germline V lookup: CDR1 SGHRS, CDR2 YFSETQ. Trimming shortened V by 0 bases and J by 6 bases, and 16 bases separated the two germline ends. In DNA form, the CDR3 reads TGCGCCAGCAGCTTGGGCCTCGGTGGTCTAGGTAATTCACCCCTCCACTTT. Translated, it gives CASSLGLGGLGNSPLHF.

V and J are TRBV7-8 and TRBJ2-7; maybe TRBD1 (6 bases). V was pared by 4 bases and J by 0 bases, with 19 bases between. This CDR3 has 17 residues. CDR1 SGHVS and CDR2 FQNEAQ come from the germline V gene. The CDR3 DNA is TGTGCCAGCAGCTCCCTAAGGGGGACGGAGAGCTCCTACGAGCAGTACTTC. Translation: CASSSLRGTESSYEQYF.

This clonotype is labeled medium-sized. The rearrangement links TRBV7-2 to TRBJ2-7; tentative D call: TRBD1 (6 bases). Germline loops: CDR1 SGHTA, CDR2 FQGNSA. The CDR3 runs to 13 residues. The germline V and J ends were trimmed by 4 bases and 5 bases, with 12 bases remaining between them. CDR3 nucleotide sequence: TGTGCCAGCAGCTCCGACAGGTTCAACGAGCAGTACTTC. This sequence encodes CASSSDRFNEQYF.

The chain has TRBV12-3 or TRBV12-4 and TRBJ2-5; a weak D match, TRBD1 (6 bases). The CDR3 contains 14 residues. Trimming left V 4 bases short and J 2 bases short, with 11 bases between. CDR3 coding DNA: TGTGCCAGCAGTTCGACAGGCCGTCAAGAGACCCAGTACTTC. It codes for CASSSTGRQETQYF.